Reported below is one T cell receptor (beta chain). What it binds is unknown. The data derive from a study of OX40 agonist ivuxolimab in advanced cancers. Study observations and caveats: Doses of 0.1 to 3.0 mg/kg were accompanied by clonal expansion of CD4+ and CD8+ blood T cells by week 6.

TCRdb keeps only in-frame clones here, not all; method: immunoSEQ multiplex PCR. The sample includes nearly 110,000 clones, 85% to 95% seen only once; the top ten take about 1.2%. In germline, CDR1 is MGHRA, CDR2 YSYEKL. V lost 1 base, J lost 4 bases, and 5 bases lay in between. There are 14 residues in the CDR3. This TCR was recovered from an adult with an advanced solid tumor such as melanoma, head and neck, liver or kidney cancer. The specimen was CD4+ or CD8+ T cells sorted from blood, collected in a trial of the OX40 agonist ivuxolimab. The chain combines TRBV4-1 with TRBJ1-6, with D unclear. The CDR3: CASSQAEYNSPLHF. For the CDR3, the DNA is TGCGCCAGCAGCCAAGCCGAGTATAATTCACCCCTCCACTTT.